The sequence of this TCR beta chain was determined in a study of blood T cell repertoires in COVID-19 (dated by TCRdb to the early 2020s). About the study as a whole: Collaborator samples came from the United States, Italy and Spain and covered acute and convalescent phases of COVID-19. The material from the prospective study consisted of cDNA or gDNA derived from T cells, B-cell-depleted T cells, or PBMCs. Subjects who had been exposed to COVID-19, were actively infected with it, or had recovered from it provided the deeply sampled blood TCRbeta repertoires that made up the dataset. The repertoires were released in a freely available public database intended as a resource for research on the immune response to SARS-CoV-2. Samples came from the ongoing ImmuneRACE study (first 160 participants) plus 1,254 subjects from 6 global collaborators. Sample metadata almost always included a de-identified subject ID, COVID-19 status, age in years and sex. Where HLA class I and class II types were available, the types were taken from metadata supplied by the sample provider, not from assay-based typing.

Spanning cysteine to phenylalanine, the CDR3 consists of 16 amino acids. CDR3 DNA only is kept here, 48 bases in frame from base 1. From the germline V gene, CDR1 is SGHTS and CDR2 is YDEGEE. Ends trimmed: V by 3 bases, J by 4 bases; bases unmatched to a gene: 4. Summary of the overall study and its limitations: How much clinical and demographic metadata was included differed by source and by participant, and the metadata was provided uncurated.

This clone was seen more than once but under ten times. It has no known antigen specificity. Base-call qualities are not available, and no considerably larger clone is one nucleotide away. At one collaborating source in Seattle, patients were enrolled during active infection and were followed longitudinally through the course of disease. Collaborating institutions collected whole blood in K2EDTA tubes following their own protocols. For TCRbeta analysis, collaborator samples were shipped as frozen whole blood, as isolated PBMCs, or as DNA extracted from either sample type. The immunoSEQ Assay, a bias-controlled multiplex PCR, was used to amplify TCRbeta CDR3 regions from genomic DNA. The study's own analysis went as follows. The number of nucleated cells in each sample was estimated by amplification of reference gene primers within the assay. Sequence reads were collapsed and filtered to measure the absolute abundance of every unique TCRbeta CDR3 rearrangement. For each sample, productive Simpson clonality was calculated as the square root of Simpson's diversity index over productive rearrangements. TCRdb mirrors the immuneACCESS table, restricted to in-frame sequences. Some clones are absent from its copies; in checked studies, under half trace to an unresolved V gene, and the reason for the others is unknown. V and J calls and clone size are as listed in that table; D and trimming were resolved from the DNA. The sample yields approximately 300,000 clones; roughly 89% were counted once. Less than 2% of the sample is in the top ten clones.

The V and J genes are TRBV5-8 and TRBJ2-2, and TRBD2 matches 12 of the central bases. The sample consisted of peripheral blood. This clonotype was obtained from a woman in her 30s with COVID-19, enrolled during active disease. The encoded CDR3 is CASSSLAGGLTGELFF. The sequenced DNA is TGTGCCAGCAGCTCTCTAGCGGGGGGGCTCACCGGGGAGCTGTTTTTT.